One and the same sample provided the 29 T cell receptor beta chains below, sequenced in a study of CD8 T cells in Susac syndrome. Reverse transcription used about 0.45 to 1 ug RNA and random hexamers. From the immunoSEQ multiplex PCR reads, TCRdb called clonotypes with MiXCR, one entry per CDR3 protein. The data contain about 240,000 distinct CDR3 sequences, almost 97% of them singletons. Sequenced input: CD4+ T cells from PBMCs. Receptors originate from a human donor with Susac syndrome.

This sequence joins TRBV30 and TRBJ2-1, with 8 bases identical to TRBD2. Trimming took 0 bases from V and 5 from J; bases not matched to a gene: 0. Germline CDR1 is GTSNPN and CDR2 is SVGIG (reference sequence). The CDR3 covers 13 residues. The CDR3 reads CAWSVAGDNEQFF. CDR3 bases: TGTGCCTGGAGTGTAGCGGGAGACAATGAGCAGTTCTTC. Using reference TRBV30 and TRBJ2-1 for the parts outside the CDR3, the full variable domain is SQTIHQWPATLVQPVGSPLSLECTVEGTSNPNLYWYRQAAGRGLQLLFYSVGIGQISSEVPQNLSASRPQDRQFILSSKKLLLSDSGFYLCAWSVAGDNEQFFGPGTRLTVL.

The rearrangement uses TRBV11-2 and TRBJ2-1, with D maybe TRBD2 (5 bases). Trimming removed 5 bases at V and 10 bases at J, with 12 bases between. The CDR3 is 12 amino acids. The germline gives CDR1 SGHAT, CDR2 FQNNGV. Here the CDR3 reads CASSARLPEQFF. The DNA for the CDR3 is TGTGCCAGCAGCGCGCGACTACCCGAGCAGTTCTTC.

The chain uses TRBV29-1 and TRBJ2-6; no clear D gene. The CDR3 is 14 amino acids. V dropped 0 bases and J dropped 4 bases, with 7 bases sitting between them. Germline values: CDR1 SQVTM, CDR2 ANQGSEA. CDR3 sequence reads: CSVEEGSGANVLTF. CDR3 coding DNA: TGCAGCGTTGAAGAGGGCTCAGGGGCCAACGTCCTGACTTTC.

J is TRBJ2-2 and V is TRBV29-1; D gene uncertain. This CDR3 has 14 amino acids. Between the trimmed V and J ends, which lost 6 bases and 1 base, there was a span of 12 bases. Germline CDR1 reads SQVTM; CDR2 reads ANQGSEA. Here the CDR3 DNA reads TGCAGCGTCTTGACGTGGGGGAACACCGGGGAGCTGTTTTTT. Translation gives CSVLTWGNTGELFF.

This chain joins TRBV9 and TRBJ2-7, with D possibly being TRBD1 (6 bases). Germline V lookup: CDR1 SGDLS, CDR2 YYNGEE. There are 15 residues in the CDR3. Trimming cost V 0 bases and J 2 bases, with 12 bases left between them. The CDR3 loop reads CASSVGSGTPYEQYF. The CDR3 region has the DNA TGTGCCAGCAGCGTAGGGTCGGGGACACCCTACGAGCAGTACTTC.

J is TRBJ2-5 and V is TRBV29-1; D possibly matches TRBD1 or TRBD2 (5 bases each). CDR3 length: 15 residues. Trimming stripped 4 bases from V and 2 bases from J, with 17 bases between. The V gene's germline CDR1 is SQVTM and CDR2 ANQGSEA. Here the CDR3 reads CSVVVQPWGQETQYF. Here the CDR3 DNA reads TGCAGCGTTGTGGTACAGCCCTGGGGGCAAGAGACCCAGTACTTC.

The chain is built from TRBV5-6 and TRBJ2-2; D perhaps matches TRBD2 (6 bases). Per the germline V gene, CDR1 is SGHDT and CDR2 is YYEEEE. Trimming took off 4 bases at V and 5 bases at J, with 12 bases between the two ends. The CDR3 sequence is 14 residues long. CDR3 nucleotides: TGTGCCAGCAGCCTGTACGGGGGAACCGGGGAGCTGTTTTTT. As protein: CASSLYGGTGELFF.

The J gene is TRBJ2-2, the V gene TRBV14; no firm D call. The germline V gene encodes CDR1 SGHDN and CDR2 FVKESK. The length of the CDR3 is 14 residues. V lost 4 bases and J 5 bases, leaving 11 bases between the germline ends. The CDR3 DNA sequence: TGTGCCAGCAGCCGAGAGCTAGAGACCGGGGAGCTGTTTTTT. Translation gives CASSRELETGELFF. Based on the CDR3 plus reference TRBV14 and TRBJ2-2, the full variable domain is EAGVTQFPSHSVIEKGQTVTLRCDPISGHDNLYWYRRVMGKEIKFLLHFVKESKQDESGMPNNRFLAERTGGTYSTLKVQPAELEDSGVYFCASSRELETGELFFGEGSRLTVL.

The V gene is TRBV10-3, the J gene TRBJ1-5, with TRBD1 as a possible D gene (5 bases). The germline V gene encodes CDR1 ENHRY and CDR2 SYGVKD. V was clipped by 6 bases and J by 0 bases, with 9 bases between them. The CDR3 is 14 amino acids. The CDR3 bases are TGTGCCATCAGCCAACAGGATAGCAATCAGCCCCAGCATTTT. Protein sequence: CAISQQDSNQPQHF.

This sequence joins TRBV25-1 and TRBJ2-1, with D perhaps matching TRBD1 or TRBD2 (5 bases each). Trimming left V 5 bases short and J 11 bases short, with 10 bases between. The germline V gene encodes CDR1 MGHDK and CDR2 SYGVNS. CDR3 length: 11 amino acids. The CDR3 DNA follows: TGTGCCAGCAGTCCCTCGGGACAGCAGTTCTTC. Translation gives CASSPSGQQFF.

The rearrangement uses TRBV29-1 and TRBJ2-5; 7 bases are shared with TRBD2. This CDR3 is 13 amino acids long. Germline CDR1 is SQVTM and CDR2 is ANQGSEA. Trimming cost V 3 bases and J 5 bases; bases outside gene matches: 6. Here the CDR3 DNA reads TGCAGCGTTGACCTAGCGGTATACGAGACCCAGTACTTC. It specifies CSVDLAVYETQYF.

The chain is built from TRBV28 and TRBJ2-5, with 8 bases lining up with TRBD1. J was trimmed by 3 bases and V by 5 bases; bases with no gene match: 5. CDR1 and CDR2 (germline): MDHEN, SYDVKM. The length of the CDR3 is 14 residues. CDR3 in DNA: TGTGCCAGCAGTGGGGACAGGAGTAAAGAGACCCAGTACTTC. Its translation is CASSGDRSKETQYF.

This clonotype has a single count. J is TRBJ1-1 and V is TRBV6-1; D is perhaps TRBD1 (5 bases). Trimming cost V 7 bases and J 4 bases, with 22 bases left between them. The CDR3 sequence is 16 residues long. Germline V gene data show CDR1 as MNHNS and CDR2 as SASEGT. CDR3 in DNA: TGTGCCAGCATTCCACCAAAGGGGTCGGGGAGCACTGAAGCTTTCTTT. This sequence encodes CASIPPKGSGSTEAFF.

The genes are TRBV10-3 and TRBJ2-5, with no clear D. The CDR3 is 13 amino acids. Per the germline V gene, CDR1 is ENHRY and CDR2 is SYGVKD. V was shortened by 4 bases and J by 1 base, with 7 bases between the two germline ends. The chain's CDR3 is CAISGIVQETQYF. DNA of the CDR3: TGTGCCATCAGTGGGATAGTCCAAGAGACCCAGTACTTC.

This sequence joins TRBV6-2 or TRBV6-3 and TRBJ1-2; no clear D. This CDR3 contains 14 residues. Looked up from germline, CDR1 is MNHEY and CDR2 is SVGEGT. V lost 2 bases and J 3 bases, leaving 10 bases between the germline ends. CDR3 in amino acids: CASSYPFQDYGYTF. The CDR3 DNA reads TGTGCCAGCAGTTACCCGTTCCAGGACTATGGCTACACCTTC.

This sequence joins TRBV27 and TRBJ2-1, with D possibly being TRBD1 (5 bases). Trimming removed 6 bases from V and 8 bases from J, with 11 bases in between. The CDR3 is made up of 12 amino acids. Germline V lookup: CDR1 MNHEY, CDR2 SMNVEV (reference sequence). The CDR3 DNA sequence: TGTGCCAGCAGAACAGTGACAGATGAGCAGTTCTTC. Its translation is CASRTVTDEQFF.

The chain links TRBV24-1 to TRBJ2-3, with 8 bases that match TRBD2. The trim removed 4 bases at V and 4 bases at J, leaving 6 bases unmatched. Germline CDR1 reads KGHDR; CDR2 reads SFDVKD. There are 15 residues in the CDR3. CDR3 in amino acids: CATSDPAGDADTQYF. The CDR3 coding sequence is TGTGCCACCAGTGACCCAGCGGGAGATGCAGATACGCAGTATTTT.

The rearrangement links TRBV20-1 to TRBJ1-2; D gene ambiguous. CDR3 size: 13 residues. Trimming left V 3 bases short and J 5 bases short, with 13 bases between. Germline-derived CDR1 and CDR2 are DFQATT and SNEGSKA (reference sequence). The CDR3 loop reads CSASPITGYGYTF. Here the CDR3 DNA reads TGCAGTGCTAGCCCAATCACGGGGTATGGCTACACCTTC.

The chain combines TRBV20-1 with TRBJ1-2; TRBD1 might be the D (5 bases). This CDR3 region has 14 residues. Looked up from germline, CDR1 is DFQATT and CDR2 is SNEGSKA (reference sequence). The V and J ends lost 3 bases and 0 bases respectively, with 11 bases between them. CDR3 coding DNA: TGCAGTGCTAGTTGGGGCGAACCTAACTATGGCTACACCTTC. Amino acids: CSASWGEPNYGYTF.

The DNA of the CDR3 is TGTGCCACCAGTGATTTCTTTGGGGGAAGCACAGATACGCAGTATTTT. This translates into CATSDFFGGSTDTQYF. This rearrangement joins TRBV24-1 to TRBJ2-3; D possibly matches TRBD1 or TRBD2 (5 bases each). V lost 1 base and J lost 0, with 10 bases in between. Germline lookup yields CDR1 KGHDR and CDR2 SFDVKD. The CDR3 has 16 residues.

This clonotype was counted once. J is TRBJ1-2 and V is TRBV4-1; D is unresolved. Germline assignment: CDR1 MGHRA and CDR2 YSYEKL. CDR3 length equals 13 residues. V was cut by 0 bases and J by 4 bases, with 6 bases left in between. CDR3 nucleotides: TGCGCCAGCAGCCAAGATAGGGTCTATGGCTACACCTTC. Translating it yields CASSQDRVYGYTF.

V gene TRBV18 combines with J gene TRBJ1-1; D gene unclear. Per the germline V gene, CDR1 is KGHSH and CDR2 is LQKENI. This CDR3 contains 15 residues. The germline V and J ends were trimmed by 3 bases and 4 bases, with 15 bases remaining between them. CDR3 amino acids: CASSPTSGIVTEAFF. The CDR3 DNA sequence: TGTGCCAGCTCACCTACATCGGGGATCGTCACTGAAGCTTTCTTT.

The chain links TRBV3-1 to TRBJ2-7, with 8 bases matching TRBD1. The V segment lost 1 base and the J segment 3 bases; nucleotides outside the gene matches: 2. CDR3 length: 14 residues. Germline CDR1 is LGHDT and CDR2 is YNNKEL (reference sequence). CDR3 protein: CASSQGTGNYEQYF. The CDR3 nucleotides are TGTGCCAGCAGCCAAGGGACAGGGAACTACGAGCAGTACTTC.

CDR3 in DNA: TGCAGTGCCGCCACCTCACAGGGATACACCGGGGAGCTGTTTTTT. It translates to CSAATSQGYTGELFF. The rearrangement links TRBV20-1 to TRBJ2-2, with D perhaps TRBD1 (6 bases). CDR3 length: 15 amino acids. CDR1 and CDR2 from the germline V gene are DFQATT and SNEGSKA (reference sequence). The V end was cut by 6 bases, the J end by 3 bases, with 17 bases between.

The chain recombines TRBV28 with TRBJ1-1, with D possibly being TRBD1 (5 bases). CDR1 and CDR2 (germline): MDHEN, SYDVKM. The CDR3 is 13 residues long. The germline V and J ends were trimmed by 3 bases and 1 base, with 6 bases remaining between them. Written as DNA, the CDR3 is TGTGCCAGCAGTTTGACAGCGAACACTGAAGCTTTCTTT. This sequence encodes CASSLTANTEAFF.

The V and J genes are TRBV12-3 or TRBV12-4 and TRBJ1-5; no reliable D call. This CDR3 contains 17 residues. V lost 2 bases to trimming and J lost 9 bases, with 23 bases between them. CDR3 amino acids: CASSLRSGRSESLPQHF. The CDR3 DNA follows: TGTGCCAGCAGTTTAAGATCGGGCCGCTCTGAGTCCCTGCCCCAGCATTTT.

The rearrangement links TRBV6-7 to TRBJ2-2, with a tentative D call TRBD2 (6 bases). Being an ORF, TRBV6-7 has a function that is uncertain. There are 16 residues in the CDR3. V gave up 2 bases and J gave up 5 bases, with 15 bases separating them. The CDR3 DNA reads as TGTGCCAGCAGTTACACCTCCGGGAGCGGGACCGGGGAGCTGTTTTTT. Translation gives CASSYTSGSGTGELFF.

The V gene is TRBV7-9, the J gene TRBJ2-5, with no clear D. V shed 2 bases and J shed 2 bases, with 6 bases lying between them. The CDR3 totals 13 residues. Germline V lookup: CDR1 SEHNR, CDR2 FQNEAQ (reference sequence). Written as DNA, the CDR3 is TGTGCCAGCAGCTTAAAAAAACAAGAGACCCAGTACTTC. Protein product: CASSLKKQETQYF.

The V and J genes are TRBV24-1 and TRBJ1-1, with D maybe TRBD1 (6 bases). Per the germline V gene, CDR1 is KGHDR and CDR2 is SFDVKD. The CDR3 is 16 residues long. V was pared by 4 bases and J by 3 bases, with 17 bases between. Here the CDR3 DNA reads TGTGCCACCAGTGAAGGGGGTACGCGGGATTACACTGAAGCTTTCTTT. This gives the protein CATSEGGTRDYTEAFF.